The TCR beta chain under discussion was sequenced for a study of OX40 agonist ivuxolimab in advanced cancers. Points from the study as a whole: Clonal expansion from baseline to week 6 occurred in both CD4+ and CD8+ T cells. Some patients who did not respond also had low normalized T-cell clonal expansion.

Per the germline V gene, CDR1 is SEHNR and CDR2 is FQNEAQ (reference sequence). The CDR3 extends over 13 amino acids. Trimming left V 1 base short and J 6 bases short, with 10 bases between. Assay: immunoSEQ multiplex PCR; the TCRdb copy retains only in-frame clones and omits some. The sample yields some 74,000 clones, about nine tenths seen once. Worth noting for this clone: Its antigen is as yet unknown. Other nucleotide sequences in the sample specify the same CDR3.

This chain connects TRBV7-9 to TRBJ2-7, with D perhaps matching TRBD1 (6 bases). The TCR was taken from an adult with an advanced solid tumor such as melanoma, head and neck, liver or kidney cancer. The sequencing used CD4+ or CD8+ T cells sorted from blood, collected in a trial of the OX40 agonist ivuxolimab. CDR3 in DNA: TGTGCCAGCAGCTTAGTGGCACAGGGCGAGCAGTACTTC. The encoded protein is CASSLVAQGEQYF. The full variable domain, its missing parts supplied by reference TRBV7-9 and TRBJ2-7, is DTGVSQNPRHKITKRGQNVTFRCDPISEHNRLYWYRQTLGQGPEFLTYFQNEAQLEKSRLLSDRFSAERPKGSFSTLEIQRTEQGDSAMYLCASSLVAQGEQYFGPGTRLTVT.